These 32 T cell receptor beta chains were sequenced from one sample in a study of blood T cell repertoires in COVID-19. Sequenced by immunoSEQ multiplex PCR; TCRdb stores in-frame clones only, minus some. The sample has about 49,000 clones, more than 75% seen once. The sample consisted of peripheral blood. These receptors all come from a woman older than 75 with COVID-19, enrolled during active disease.

This clone was counted only a few times. The V and J genes are TRBV30 and TRBJ1-2; D remains ambiguous. This CDR3 is 12 amino acids long. The V gene's germline CDR1 is GTSNPN and CDR2 SVGIG (reference sequence). V lost 0 bases and J 5 bases, leaving 7 bases between the germline ends. The CDR3 sequence is CAWSVLGYGYTF. CDR3 nucleotides: TGTGCCTGGAGTGTACTCGGGTATGGCTACACCTTC.

This rearrangement joins TRBV19 to TRBJ2-1, with 16 bases lining up with TRBD2. This CDR3 is built from 19 residues. Trimming cost V 4 bases and J 7 bases; bases outside gene matches: 13. In germline, CDR1 is LNHDA, CDR2 SQIVND (reference sequence). The CDR3 coding sequence is TGTGCCAGTAGTACGAGCGCCGGGACTAGCGGGAGGGCCCGGAATGAGCAGTTCTTC. It is translated as CASSTSAGTSGRARNEQFF.

V is TRBV5-1 and J is TRBJ1-4; D is unresolved. The CDR3 is 15 amino acids. V gave up 0 bases and J gave up 0 bases, with 6 bases separating them. Germline loops: CDR1 SGHRS, CDR2 YFSETQ. The CDR3 loop reads CASSLGSATNEKLFF. The DNA for the CDR3 is TGCGCCAGCAGCTTGGGGTCAGCAACTAATGAAAAACTGTTTTTT. The variable domain in full, with the rest retrieved from reference TRBV5-1 and TRBJ1-4, is KAGVTQTPRYLIKTRGQQVTLSCSPISGHRSVSWYQQTPGQGLQFLFEYFSETQRNKGNFPGRFSGRQFSNSRSEMNVSTLELGDSALYLCASSLGSATNEKLFFGSGTQLSVL.

The CDR3 loop is CASSQEGREDYTF. CDR3 in DNA: TGTGCCAGCAGCCAAGAGGGGAGGGAGGACTACACCTTC. The chain couples TRBV3-1 (or the pseudogene TRBV3-2) to TRBJ1-2; D gene uncertain. The germline V gene encodes CDR1 LGHDT and CDR2 YNNKEL (reference sequence). This CDR3 comprises 13 residues. Trimming stripped 0 bases from V and 10 bases from J, with 12 bases between.

This chain links TRBV19 with TRBJ2-5; the match to TRBD2 covers 14 bases. The J segment lost 4 bases and the V segment lost 6 bases, leaving 7 bases of the junction unmatched. Germline CDR1 LNHDA, CDR2 SQIVND (reference sequence). CDR3 length: 16 amino acids. CDR3 in amino acids: CASRGTGTSGRETQYF. CDR3 nucleotide sequence: TGTGCCAGTAGGGGCACCGGGACTAGCGGGAGAGAGACCCAGTACTTC.

This clone was counted a single time. The chain recombines TRBV29-1 with TRBJ2-1; no clear D gene. This CDR3 has 12 residues. Germline CDR1 is SQVTM and CDR2 is ANQGSEA. The V gene lost 4 bases and the J gene lost 6 bases, with 10 bases spanning the gap. CDR3 region: CSVVWAGNEQFF. CDR3 in DNA: TGCAGCGTTGTGTGGGCCGGCAATGAGCAGTTCTTC.

The rearrangement links TRBV7-9 to TRBJ2-1; 10 bases fit TRBD1. Germline V lookup: CDR1 SEHNR, CDR2 FQNEAQ (reference sequence). There are 16 residues in the CDR3. The V and J ends lost 3 bases and 10 bases, in that order; junction bases with no gene match: 12. This CDR3 reads CASSLGTGASRDEQFF. Written as DNA, the CDR3 is TGTGCCAGCAGCTTGGGGACAGGGGCGTCCCGAGACGAGCAGTTCTTC.

V is TRBV24-1 and J is TRBJ1-1, with D possibly matching TRBD1 (6 bases). Between the trimmed V and J ends, which lost 7 bases and 0 bases, there was a span of 14 bases. The germline V gene encodes CDR1 KGHDR and CDR2 SFDVKD. This CDR3 has 15 amino acids. Here the CDR3 DNA reads TGTGCCACCAGGTCGGGGGGGGGCGTGAACACTGAAGCTTTCTTT. Translation: CATRSGGGVNTEAFF.

The chain couples TRBV12-3 or TRBV12-4 to TRBJ1-6; 9 positions match TRBD1. This CDR3 spans 13 amino acids. J lost 7 bases, V lost 7 bases, and 2 bases had no gene match. CDR3 loop: CASTGQGNSPLHF. The CDR3 bases are TGTGCCAGCACCGGACAGGGGAATTCACCCCTCCACTTT.

This sequence joins TRBV6-5 and TRBJ1-3; D is undetermined. Germline V gene data show CDR1 as MNHEY and CDR2 as SVGAGI. CDR3 length equals 16 residues. The ends were cut back, 0 bases at V and 0 bases at J, with 9 bases in the middle. The CDR3 region is CASSYSSSLSGNTIYF. As DNA, the CDR3 is TGTGCCAGCAGTTACTCGTCGAGCCTCTCTGGAAACACCATATATTTT.

In regard to this clone: A junction boundary mismatches the germline segment, possibly from a read error. The CDR3 DNA reads as TGTGCCAGCAGTTTGGGACAGGGGGCCACCTACGAGCAGTACTTC. It encodes CASSLGQGATYEQYF. The V gene is TRBV5-5, the J gene TRBJ2-7; TRBD1 matches at 12 bases. Germline CDR1 and CDR2: SGHKS and YYEKEE (reference sequence). The CDR3 totals 15 residues. Full variable domain (remainder filled in from reference TRBV5-5 and TRBJ2-7): DAGVTQSPTHLIKTRGQQVTLRCSPISGHKSVSWYQQVLGQGPQFIFQYYEKEERGRGNFPDRFSARQFPNYSSELNVNALLLGDSALYLCASSLGQGATYEQYFGPGTRLTVT.

The chain has TRBV11-3 and TRBJ2-3; 7 nucleotides align to TRBD1. The V gene's germline CDR1 is SGHNT and CDR2 YENEEA. The CDR3 has 14 amino acids. Losses at the gene ends were 0 bases for V and 3 bases for J; bases not matched to a gene: 0. This CDR3 is CASSLETGTDTQYF. The CDR3 DNA reads TGTGCCAGCAGCTTAGAGACAGGGACAGATACGCAGTATTTT.

This sequence joins TRBV5-1 and TRBJ2-6, with D perhaps TRBD1 (5 bases). Trimming took 0 bases from V and 4 from J, leaving 8 bases between them. CDR3 length equals 15 residues. Germline CDR1 and CDR2: SGHRS and YFSETQ. The CDR3 coding sequence is TGCGCCAGCAGCTTGGGGGGCACAGGGGCCAACGTCCTGACTTTC. Translating gives CASSLGGTGANVLTF.

This rearrangement joins TRBV7-9 to TRBJ2-2, with D possibly matching TRBD2 (6 bases). Per the germline V gene, CDR1 is SEHNR and CDR2 is FQNEAQ (reference sequence). The V end lost 8 bases, the J end lost 0 bases, and 13 bases lay between the germline ends. The CDR3 runs 15 residues. The CDR3 spells CASCPGGANTGELFF. The CDR3 DNA reads as TGTGCCAGCTGCCCAGGAGGGGCGAACACCGGGGAGCTGTTTTTT.

The chain recombines TRBV29-1 with TRBJ2-1; tentative D call: TRBD2 (5 bases). V was pared by 6 bases and J by 6 bases, with 12 bases between. Germline V CDR1 and CDR2: SQVTM, ANQGSEA. The CDR3 covers 12 residues. This chain's CDR3 is CSVDPGVNEQFF. CDR3 nucleotides: TGCAGCGTGGACCCCGGGGTCAATGAGCAGTTCTTC.

The V and J genes are TRBV5-6 and TRBJ2-2, with TRBD2 as a possible D gene (7 bases). V shed 2 bases and J shed 4 bases, with 12 bases lying between them. From germline, CDR1 is SGHDT and CDR2 YYEEEE. The CDR3 loop spans 15 amino acids. CDR3 bases: TGTGCCAGCAGCTTCGGGGGCGGGGGCACCGGGGAGCTGTTTTTT. This translates into CASSFGGGGTGELFF.

This clone was seen only once. V gene TRBV18 combines with J gene TRBJ2-2; no firm D call. Per germline, CDR1 KGHSH and CDR2 LQKENI. This CDR3 region has 13 residues. Trimming stripped 3 bases from V and 5 bases from J, with 7 bases between. CDR3 sequence: CASSPEWTGELFF. The CDR3 DNA is TGTGCCAGCTCACCTGAGTGGACCGGGGAGCTGTTTTTT.

V gene TRBV10-3 combines with J gene TRBJ2-3; 11 nucleotides match TRBD2. The CDR3 has 17 residues. Germline V gene lookup returns CDR1 ENHRY and CDR2 SYGVKD. J lost 5 bases, V lost 5 bases, and 12 bases had no gene match. CDR3 bases: TGTGCCATCAGTAACTTAGCGGGGGGGCGGGAGGAAGATACGCAGTATTTT. This sequence encodes CAISNLAGGREEDTQYF.

The J gene is TRBJ1-2, the V gene TRBV19; 10 bases line up with TRBD1. Per germline, CDR1 LNHDA and CDR2 SQIVND (reference sequence). V trimming: 5 bases; J trimming: 5 bases; junction bases outside the gene matches: 14. The CDR3 covers 17 residues. The CDR3 bases are TGTGCCAGTAGTCCCGACCGGGACAGGGGATTCGGGTATGGCTACACCTTC. Translating gives CASSPDRDRGFGYGYTF.

This clone occurred a few times. The V gene is TRBV11-1, the J gene TRBJ2-1, with TRBD2 matching over 9 bases. Trimming cost V 5 bases and J 6 bases; bases outside gene matches: 11. The CDR3 sequence is 16 residues long. The germline gives CDR1 SGHAT, CDR2 FQDESV (reference sequence). The CDR3 region is CASSPLAGRNGNEQFF. The CDR3 nucleotides read TGTGCCAGCAGCCCGCTAGCGGGACGGAACGGCAATGAGCAGTTCTTC.

The chain joins TRBV5-1 to TRBJ1-2; a weak D match, TRBD1 (6 bases). The CDR3 sequence is 13 residues long. In germline, CDR1 is SGHRS, CDR2 YFSETQ. The germline V and J ends were trimmed by 4 bases and 3 bases, with 10 bases remaining between them. CDR3 amino acids: CASSVDSYYGYTF. The CDR3 DNA sequence: TGCGCCAGCAGCGTGGACAGCTACTATGGCTACACCTTC.

This chain links TRBV3-1 (or the pseudogene TRBV3-2) with TRBJ1-4; TRBD1 is a possible D gene (6 bases). CDR1 is LGHDT, CDR2 YNNKEL, per germline (reference sequence). This CDR3 has 14 amino acids. V lost 1 base and J lost 7, with 10 bases in between. The CDR3 region is CASSQGDMREKLFF. The CDR3 DNA follows: TGTGCCAGCAGCCAAGGGGACATGCGTGAAAAACTGTTTTTT.

The J gene is TRBJ1-1, the V gene TRBV13; 8 bases match TRBD1. The CDR3 runs to 16 residues. Per the germline V gene, CDR1 is PRHDT and CDR2 is FYEKMQ (reference sequence). The trim removed 6 bases at V and 3 bases at J, leaving 12 bases unmatched. This CDR3 is CASRPRGLGGDTEAFF. The CDR3 region has the DNA TGTGCCAGCAGACCCAGGGGGCTTGGGGGGGACACTGAAGCTTTCTTT. Drawing the rest from reference TRBV13 and TRBJ1-1, the complete variable domain is AAGVIQSPRHLIKEKRETATLKCYPIPRHDTVYWYQQGPGQDPQFLISFYEKMQSDKGSIPDRFSAQQFSDYHSELNMSSLELGDSALYFCASRPRGLGGDTEAFFGQGTRLTVV.

The rearrangement uses TRBV14 and TRBJ1-1; 8 positions match TRBD1. The CDR3 is 14 amino acids. The germline V gene has CDR1 SGHDN and CDR2 FVKESK. With 4 bases clipped from V and 3 bases from J, the junction kept 4 bases outside the gene matches. DNA of the CDR3: TGTGCCAGCAGCCCACAGGGGGGGTACACTGAAGCTTTCTTT. It yields the protein CASSPQGGYTEAFF.

V usage is TRBV25-1 and J usage is TRBJ1-2; weak D call: TRBD1 (6 bases). This CDR3 region has 15 residues. Trimming left V 4 bases short and J 3 bases short, with 15 bases between. CDR1 MGHDK and CDR2 SYGVNS come from the germline V gene. CDR3 sequence: CASSGERGGDYGYTF. In DNA, the CDR3 is TGTGCCAGCAGTGGCGAGAGGGGGGGAGACTATGGCTACACCTTC.

The genes are TRBV5-4 and TRBJ1-2; D possibly corresponds to TRBD1 (6 bases). Trimming took off 1 base at V and 3 bases at J, with 10 bases between the two ends. The germline V gene encodes CDR1 SGHNT and CDR2 YYREEE (reference sequence). This CDR3 contains 14 residues. CDR3 in DNA: TGTGCCAGCAGCTTGCAGGGGTTCGACTATGGCTACACCTTC. This encodes CASSLQGFDYGYTF.

J is TRBJ1-1 and V is TRBV6-5; D perhaps matches TRBD1 (6 bases). CDR1 and CDR2 from the germline V gene are MNHEY and SVGAGI. This CDR3 has 15 amino acids. V lost 5 bases, J lost 0 bases, and 13 bases lay in between. CDR3 nucleotide sequence: TGTGCCAGCAGTAGTAGGACAGTCATGAACACTGAAGCTTTCTTT. This gives the protein CASSSRTVMNTEAFF.

This clone turned up a few times. V usage is TRBV7-9 and J usage is TRBJ1-1; the D is unclear. This CDR3 is 12 amino acids long. Germline V gives CDR1 SEHNR, CDR2 FQNEAQ (reference sequence). Trimming took 2 bases from V and 4 from J, leaving 5 bases between them. The chain's CDR3 is CASSLRSTEAFF. The CDR3 DNA reads TGTGCCAGCAGCTTACGGAGCACTGAAGCTTTCTTT.

The DNA for the CDR3 is TGTGCCAGCAGTCTACTAGCGGGAGTACACAATGAGCAGTTCTTC. Translating gives CASSLLAGVHNEQFF. The chain employs TRBV6-5 and TRBJ2-1; 11 nucleotides align to TRBD2. Germline V gives CDR1 MNHEY, CDR2 SVGAGI. Trimming at V came to 5 bases and at J to 5 bases, leaving 5 bases not matched to a gene. CDR3 length: 15 amino acids.

CDR3 sequence: CASSIAGRNEKLFF. The CDR3 bases are TGTGCCAGTAGTATAGCAGGGAGGAATGAAAAACTGTTTTTT. The chain has TRBV19 and TRBJ1-4, with D possibly being TRBD1 (5 bases). The CDR3 contains 14 residues. Germline V lookup: CDR1 LNHDA, CDR2 SQIVND (reference sequence). Trimming removed 1 base at V and 5 bases at J, with 8 bases between.

This clone has just one count. This chain uses TRBV19 with TRBJ2-7, with D possibly matching TRBD1 (5 bases). The germline V gene has CDR1 LNHDA and CDR2 SQIVND (reference sequence). The CDR3 is 15 amino acids. Trimming removed 3 bases at V and 2 bases at J, with 14 bases between. CDR3 bases: TGTGCCAGTAGTATTGAAGGGGCGAACCCCTACGAGCAGTACTTC. Protein: CASSIEGANPYEQYF.

The chain carries TRBV12-5 and TRBJ2-1, with D maybe TRBD1 (6 bases). CDR3 length: 14 amino acids. V dropped 6 bases and J dropped 1 base, with 10 bases sitting between them. Germline assignment: CDR1 LGHNT and CDR2 FRNRAP. CDR3 amino acids: CASGTGQSYNEQFF. The CDR3 DNA reads TGTGCTAGTGGGACCGGACAGTCCTACAATGAGCAGTTCTTC.